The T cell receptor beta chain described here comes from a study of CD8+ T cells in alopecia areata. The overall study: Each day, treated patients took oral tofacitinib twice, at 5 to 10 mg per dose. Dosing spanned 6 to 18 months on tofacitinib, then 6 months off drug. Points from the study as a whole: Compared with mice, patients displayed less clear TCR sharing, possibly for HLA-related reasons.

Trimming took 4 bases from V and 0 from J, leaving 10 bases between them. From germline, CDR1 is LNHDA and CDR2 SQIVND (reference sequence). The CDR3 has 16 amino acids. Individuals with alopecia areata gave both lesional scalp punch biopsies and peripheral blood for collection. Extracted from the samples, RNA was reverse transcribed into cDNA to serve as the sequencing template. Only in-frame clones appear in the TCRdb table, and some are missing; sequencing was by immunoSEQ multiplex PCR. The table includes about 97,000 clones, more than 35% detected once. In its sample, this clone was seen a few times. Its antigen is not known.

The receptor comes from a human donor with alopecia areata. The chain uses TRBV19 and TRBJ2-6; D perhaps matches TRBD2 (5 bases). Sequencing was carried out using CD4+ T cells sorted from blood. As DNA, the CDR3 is TGTGCCAGTAGTAGGACGGGAAGCTCTGGGGCCAACGTCCTGACTTTC. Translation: CASSRTGSSGANVLTF.